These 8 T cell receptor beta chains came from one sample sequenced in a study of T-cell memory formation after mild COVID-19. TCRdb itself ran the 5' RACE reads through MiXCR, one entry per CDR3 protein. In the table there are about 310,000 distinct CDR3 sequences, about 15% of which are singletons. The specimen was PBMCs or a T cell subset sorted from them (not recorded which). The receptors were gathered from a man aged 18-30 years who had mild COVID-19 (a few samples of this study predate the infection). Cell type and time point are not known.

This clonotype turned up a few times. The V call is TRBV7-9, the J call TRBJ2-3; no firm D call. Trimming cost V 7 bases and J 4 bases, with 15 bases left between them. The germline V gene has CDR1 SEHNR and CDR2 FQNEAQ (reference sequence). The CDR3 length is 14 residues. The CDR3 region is CASMSGVPPDTQYF. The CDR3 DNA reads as TGTGCCAGCATGTCTGGGGTCCCCCCAGATACGCAGTATTTT.

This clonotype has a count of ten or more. The CDR3 protein is CASSLVGPGNTIYF. For the CDR3, the DNA is TGCGCCAGCAGCTTGGTAGGGCCTGGAAACACCATATATTTT. The rearrangement uses TRBV5-1 and TRBJ1-3; D remains ambiguous. CDR3 length: 14 amino acids. CDR1 SGHRS and CDR2 YFSETQ come from the germline V gene. V was shortened by 0 bases and J by 2 bases, with 6 bases between the two germline ends.

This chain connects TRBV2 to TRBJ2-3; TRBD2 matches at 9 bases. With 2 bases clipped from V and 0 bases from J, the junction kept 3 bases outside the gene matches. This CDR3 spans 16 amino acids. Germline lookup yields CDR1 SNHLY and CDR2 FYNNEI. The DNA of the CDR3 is TGTGCCAGCAGTGAACCTAGCGGGGCTAGCACAGATACGCAGTATTTT. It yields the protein CASSEPSGASTDTQYF.

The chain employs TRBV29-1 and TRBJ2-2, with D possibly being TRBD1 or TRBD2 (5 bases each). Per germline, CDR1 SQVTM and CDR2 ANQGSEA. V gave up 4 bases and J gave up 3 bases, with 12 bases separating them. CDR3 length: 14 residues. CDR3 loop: CSVVEQGHTGELFF. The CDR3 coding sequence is TGCAGCGTTGTCGAGCAGGGACACACCGGGGAGCTGTTTTTT.

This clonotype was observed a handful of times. The CDR3 loop reads CASILSAGYSGPDTQYF. The CDR3 DNA follows: TGTGCCAGCATCCTTTCGGCCGGATATTCGGGTCCAGATACGCAGTATTTT. This chain links TRBV12-3 or TRBV12-4 with TRBJ2-3; no firm D call. V lost 7 bases to trimming and J lost 4 bases, with 24 bases between them. The CDR3 consists of 17 residues.

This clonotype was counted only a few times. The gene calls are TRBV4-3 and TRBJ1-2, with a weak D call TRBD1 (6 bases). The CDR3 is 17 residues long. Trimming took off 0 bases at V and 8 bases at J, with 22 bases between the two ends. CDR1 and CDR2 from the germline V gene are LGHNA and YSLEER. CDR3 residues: CASSQEWGRGTFRGYTF. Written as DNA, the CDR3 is TGCGCCAGCAGCCAAGAGTGGGGCAGGGGAACTTTCAGGGGCTACACCTTC.

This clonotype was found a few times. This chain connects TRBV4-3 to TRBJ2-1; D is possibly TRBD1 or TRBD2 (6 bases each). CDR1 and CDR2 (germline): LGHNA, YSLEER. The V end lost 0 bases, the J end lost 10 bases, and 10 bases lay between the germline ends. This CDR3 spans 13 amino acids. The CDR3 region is CASSQDYGGEQFF. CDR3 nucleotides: TGCGCCAGCAGCCAAGATTACGGGGGCGAGCAGTTCTTC.

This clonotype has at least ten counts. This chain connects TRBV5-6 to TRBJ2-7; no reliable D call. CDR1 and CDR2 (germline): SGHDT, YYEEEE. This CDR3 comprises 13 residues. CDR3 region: CASSLGGGYEQYV. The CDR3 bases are TGCGCCAGCAGCTTGGGTGGCGGCTACGAGCAGTACGTC.